This T cell receptor beta chain was obtained from a study of blood T cell repertoires in COVID-19. Across the whole study: T cells, B-cell-depleted T cells, or PBMCs supplied cDNA or gDNA.

The CDR3 covers 14 residues. The J segment lost 3 bases and the V segment lost 0 bases, leaving 2 bases of the junction unmatched. Germline values: CDR1 SQVTM, CDR2 ANQGSEA. Method: immunoSEQ multiplex PCR; TCRdb's copy keeps in-frame clones and lacks some. The repertoire holds about 190,000 clones, with around 90% as singletons. The sequenced material came from peripheral blood. This clonotype was obtained from a human donor in a cohort sampled during active COVID-19. The chain couples TRBV29-1 to TRBJ2-5, with 9 bases aligning to TRBD2. CDR3 sequence reads: CSVEEGTSKETQYF. The DNA of the CDR3 is TGCAGCGTTGAAGAGGGGACTAGCAAAGAGACCCAGTACTTC.